These T cell receptor beta chains were read from a single sample in a study of blood T cell repertoires in COVID-19. Here immunoSEQ multiplex PCR was the method, and the copy in TCRdb shows in-frame clones only, minus some. The repertoire holds 150,000 to 200,000 clones, with under 95% as singletons. Specimen: peripheral blood. These receptors all stem from a man aged 18-30 years with COVID-19, enrolled during active disease. Both conserved end residues are trimmed from each CDR3. A row's size may be missing; if present it is once, few, many or a size class.

clone size	V gene	J gene	CDR3 protein
-	TRBV4-3	TRBJ1-2	ASSQDSGAGYT
-	TRBV21-1	TRBJ2-7	ASSAQGQG
few	TRBV18	TRBJ2-2	ASSLQGATGELF
-	TRBV28	TRBJ1-2	ALGPRRGRYGYT
few	TRBV18	TRBJ1-1	ASSPWGNTEAF
-	TRBV30	TRBJ1-6	AWTSGMKNSPLH
-	TRBV10-3	TRBJ2-5	AISERRTANGQETQY
-	TRBV6-2/TRBV6-3	TRBJ2-3	ASSYLGIQDPISTDTQY
-	TRBV2	TRBJ2-7	ASSFGGVFAEQY
-	TRBV10-3	TRBJ2-1	AISESIAGVYNEQF
-	TRBV7-2	TRBJ2-2	ASSLLGGTNTGELF
-	TRBV2	TRBJ2-7	ASSDEQGRKEQY
-	TRBV5-1	TRBJ2-1	ASSLAAVSYNEQF
-	TRBV6-5	TRBJ2-7	ASSYPGGGREQY
-	TRBV25-1	TRBJ2-7	ASSVTGGEQY
-	TRBV11-3	TRBJ2-7	ASSEYYPPGTHSYEQY
-	TRBV27	TRBJ2-2	ASIANTGELF
-	TRBV7-2	TRBJ2-7	ASSSGLGNYEQY
once	TRBV6-5	TRBJ1-5	ASSYSPGRQPQH
-	TRBV24-1	TRBJ1-2	ATSDEGQGAGGYT
-	TRBV2	TRBJ2-7	ASSLGLAVTYEQY
-	TRBV28	TRBJ1-4	ASSPGLEGAGEKLL
once	TRBV25-1	TRBJ2-1	ASSEVGTARYNEQF
-	TRBV10-3	TRBJ1-6	AISGRGDSSPLH
-	TRBV13	TRBJ2-2	ASSLGRTGELF
few	TRBV19	TRBJ2-3	ASSKRTDTQY
-	TRBV11-3	TRBJ2-1	ASSLAGLGGYEQF
-	TRBV6-1	TRBJ2-1	ASSEFGESNEQF
-	TRBV19	TRBJ2-1	ASSHGAGDYNEQF
-	TRBV29-1	TRBJ1-2	SVDRAGGFGYT
-	TRBV11-2	TRBJ2-1	ASSLGGGDEQF
-	TRBV10-3	TRBJ1-1	AISESTGGFYTEAF
-	TRBV28	TRBJ2-7	ASSYRLGASGARVQY
-	TRBV5-6	TRBJ2-4	ASSGPGGKNIQY
-	TRBV7-9	TRBJ2-7	ASSLGTSSEQY
-	TRBV27	TRBJ2-6	ASSTHSSGANVLT
-	TRBV28	TRBJ2-2	ASSTTSGVGGELF
-	TRBV2	TRBJ1-5	ASSVSGGGSNQPQH
-	TRBV30	TRBJ2-5	AWGRGETQY
-	TRBV6-5	TRBJ2-2	ASSKTVGELF
-	TRBV12-3/TRBV12-4	TRBJ2-7	ASSPGTREQY
few	TRBV9	TRBJ2-7	ASSGAGVIAEQY
once	TRBV30	TRBJ2-7	AWKGLSYEQY
-	TRBV9	TRBJ2-1	ASSGALRASGPYNEQF
-	TRBV2	TRBJ2-7	ASNRRLAGVSEQY
-	TRBV28	TRBJ1-6	ASSFTGRGYNSPLH
-	TRBV7-2	TRBJ1-5	ASSYTGRQPQH
-	TRBV13	TRBJ1-4	ASSQLQGDGEKLF
-	TRBV6-5	TRBJ2-7	ASRPPGQFSHEQY
-	TRBV24-1	TRBJ2-3	ATSGTGRRGQGASDTQY